In its sample, the clone carrying this T cell receptor beta chain was seen many times. Its antigen is currently unknown. These data belong to a study of T-cell reconstitution after alpha-beta-depleted transplantation in children. V dropped 6 bases and J dropped 6 bases, with 12 bases sitting between them. This CDR3 region has 13 residues. The TCRbeta library was prepared with unique molecular identifiers. TCRdb re-called the PCR reads with MiXCR, one entry per CDR3 protein. Of tens of thousands of distinct CDR3 sequences in the sample, approximately 5% were seen once. Study findings and constraints: Alpha-beta T cells about two months after transplant reportedly derived from several hundred expanded graft clones. T-cell numbers and diversity one year post-transplant derived largely from freshly generated T cells.

The sequence derives from a boy younger than two who had a stem cell transplant for acute myeloid leukemia, so the T cells may come from the graft donor. V gene TRBV12-3 or TRBV12-4 combines with J gene TRBJ2-4, with D possibly matching TRBD2 (6 bases). This sample comprised PBMCs, mostly from graft donor cells, obtained 180 days after TCRalphabeta/CD19-depleted stem cell transplant. CDR3 region: CASSSPGLNIQYF. The CDR3 nucleotides read TGTGCCAGCAGCTCTCCGGGACTAAACATTCAGTACTTC.